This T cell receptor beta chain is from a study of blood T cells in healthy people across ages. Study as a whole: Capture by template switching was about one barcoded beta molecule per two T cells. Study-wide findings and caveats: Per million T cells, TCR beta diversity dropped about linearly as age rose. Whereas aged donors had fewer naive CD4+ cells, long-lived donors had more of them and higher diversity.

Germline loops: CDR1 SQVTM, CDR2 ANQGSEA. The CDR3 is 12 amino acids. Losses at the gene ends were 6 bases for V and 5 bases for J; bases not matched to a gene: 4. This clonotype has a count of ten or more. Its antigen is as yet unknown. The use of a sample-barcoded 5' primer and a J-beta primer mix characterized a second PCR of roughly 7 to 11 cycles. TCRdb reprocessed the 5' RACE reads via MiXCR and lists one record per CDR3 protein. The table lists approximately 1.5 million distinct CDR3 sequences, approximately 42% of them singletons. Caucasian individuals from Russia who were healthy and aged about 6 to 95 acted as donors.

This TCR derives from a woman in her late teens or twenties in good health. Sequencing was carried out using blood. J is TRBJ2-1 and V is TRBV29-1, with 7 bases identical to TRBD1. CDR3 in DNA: TGCAGCGTGGGTGACAGGGACAATGAGCAGTTCTTC. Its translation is CSVGDRDNEQFF.